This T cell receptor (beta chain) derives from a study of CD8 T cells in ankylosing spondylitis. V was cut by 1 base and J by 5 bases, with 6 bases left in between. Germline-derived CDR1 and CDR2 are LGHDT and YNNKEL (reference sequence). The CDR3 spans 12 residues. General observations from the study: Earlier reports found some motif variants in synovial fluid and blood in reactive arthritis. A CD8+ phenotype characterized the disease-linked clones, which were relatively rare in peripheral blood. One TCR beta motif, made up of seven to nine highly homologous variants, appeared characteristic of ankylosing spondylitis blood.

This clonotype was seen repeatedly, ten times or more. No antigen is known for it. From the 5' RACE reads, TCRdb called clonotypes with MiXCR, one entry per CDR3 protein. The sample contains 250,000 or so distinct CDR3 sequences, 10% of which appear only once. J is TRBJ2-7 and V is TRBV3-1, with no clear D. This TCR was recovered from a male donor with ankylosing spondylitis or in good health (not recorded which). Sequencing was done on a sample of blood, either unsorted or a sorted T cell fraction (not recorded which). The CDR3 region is CASSQGLHEQYF. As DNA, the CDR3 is TGTGCCAGCAGCCAAGGCCTTCACGAGCAGTACTTC.